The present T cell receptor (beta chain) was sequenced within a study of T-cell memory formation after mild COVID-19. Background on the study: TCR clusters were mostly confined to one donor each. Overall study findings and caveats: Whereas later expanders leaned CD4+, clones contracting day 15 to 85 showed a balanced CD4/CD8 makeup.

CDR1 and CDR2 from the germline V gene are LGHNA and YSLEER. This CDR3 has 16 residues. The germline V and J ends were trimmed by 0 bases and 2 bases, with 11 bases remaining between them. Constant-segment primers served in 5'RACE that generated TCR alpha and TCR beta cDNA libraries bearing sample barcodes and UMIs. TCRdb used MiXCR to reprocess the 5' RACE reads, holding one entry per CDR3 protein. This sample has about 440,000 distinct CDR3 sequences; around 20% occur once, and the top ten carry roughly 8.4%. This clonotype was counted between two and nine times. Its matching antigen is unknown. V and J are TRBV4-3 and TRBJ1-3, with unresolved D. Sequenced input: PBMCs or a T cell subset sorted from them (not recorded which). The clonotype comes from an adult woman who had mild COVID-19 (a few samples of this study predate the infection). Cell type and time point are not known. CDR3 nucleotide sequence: TGCGCCAGCAGCCAAGATTCGGGCAGCGCTGGAAACACCATATATTTT. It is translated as CASSQDSGSAGNTIYF.